One sample yielded the 15 T cell receptor delta chains listed below, sequenced in a study of γδ T cells in repeated Plasmodium falciparum infection (dated by TCRdb to the early 2020s). For bulk TCR repertoire analysis, Vgamma9/Vdelta2+ and Vdelta2-negative gammadelta T cell populations were isolated by flow sorting from peripheral blood mononuclear cells. The library was generated by multiplex PCR. The listed sequencing device is Illumina MiSeq. TCRdb called clones anew from the public reads via CATT; matching DNA rows were later pooled. The sample profile shows tens of thousands of delta-chain clones; 0.75% to 1% of them were found once. The ten largest clones capture around a tenth of the sample. Sequences were obtained from gamma-delta T cells from blood. Receptors were obtained from a pool of human donors (malaria-infected and uninfected, not separated).

This clone was seen repeatedly, ten times or more. The chain employs TRDV1 and TRDJ1, with 12 positions matching TRDD3. Germline CDR1 reads TSWWSYY; CDR2 reads QGS. The CDR3 consists of 20 residues. V lost 4 bases, J lost 1 base, and 16 bases stayed unmatched. In DNA form, the CDR3 reads TGTGCTCTTGGGGTTCCCGTCCCTGGGGGATACGAGCCACGCACCGATAAACTCATCTTT. Translated: CALGVPVPGGYEPRTDKLIF.

In its sample, this clone was seen many times. Possible read error: a much larger clone is one base away. The chain has TRDV1 and TRDJ1; D perhaps matches TRDD2 (6 bases). Germline V CDR1 and CDR2: TSWWSYY, QGS. This CDR3 is built from 19 residues. The CDR3 sequence is CALGSSFPGHPAHTNKLIF. As DNA, the CDR3 is TGTGCTCTTGGATCTTCCTTCCCCGGTCATCCCGCCCACACCAATAAACTCATCTTT.

This clone was counted ten times or more. This DNA's translation differs at residue 8 from TCRdb's protein, which comes from a much larger clone; a read error is likely, and the protein shown is translated from the DNA. The chain joins TRDV2 to TRDJ1, with 8 bases lining up with TRDD3. The J gene, not given by TCRdb, was assigned here from a germline match of the nucleotide sequence. Germline-derived CDR1 and CDR2 are GEAIGNYY and EKD. The CDR3 contains 18 residues. The junction had 15 bases not matched to a gene; V was cut back by 2 bases and J by 2 bases. CDR3 loop: CACDKGDMATSQTDKLIF. The CDR3 DNA is TGTGCCTGTGACAAGGGGGATATGGCCACATCGCAGACCGATAAACTCATCTTT.

As for this clone: This DNA's translation and the protein TCRdb lists, from a much larger clone, do not match at residue 12, likely due to a read error; the protein shown is translated from the DNA. This rearrangement joins TRAV38-2/DV8 to TRDJ1; TRDD3 might be the D (9 bases). TCRdb supplies no J gene; here it was assigned by aligning the nucleotide sequence to germline. CDR3 length: 23 amino acids. Per the germline V gene, CDR1 is TSESDYY and CDR2 is QEAYKQQN. The V and J ends lost 2 bases and 2 bases respectively, with 37 bases between them. The DNA of the CDR3 is TGTGCTTATAGGAGTAAGATTTCCTTCCTAGACTCTACTGGGGGACACGGGACCGATAAACTCATCTTT. This translates into CAYRSKISFLDSTGGHGTDKLIF.

In regard to this clone: The protein in TCRdb stems from a much larger clone and differs at residue 11 from this DNA's translation, likely a read error; here the protein is translated from the DNA. V usage is TRDV2 and J usage is TRDJ1, with 12 bases matching TRDD3. Germline matching of the DNA provided the J gene here, since TCRdb leaves it blank. Unmatched junction bases numbered 10, after V lost 3 bases and J lost 0 bases. Germline values: CDR1 GEAIGNYY, CDR2 EKD. This CDR3 has 18 residues. CDR3 region: CACDPLLGDTRYTDKLIF. DNA of the CDR3: TGTGCCTGTGACCCCCTACTGGGGGATACAAGGTACACCGATAAACTCATCTTT.

This clone was recorded many times. A much larger clonotype is one base distant, so this may be a read error. Other DNA sequences in the sample encode the same CDR3. The V and J genes are TRDV2 and TRDJ1; 10 positions match TRDD3. The V segment lost 1 base and the J segment 6 bases; nucleotides outside the gene matches: 10. The length of the CDR3 is 16 residues. Germline loops: CDR1 GEAIGNYY, CDR2 EKD. The chain's CDR3 is CACDTTGGYGSHKLIF. As DNA, the CDR3 is TGTGCCTGTGACACGACCGGGGGATACGGTTCCCATAAACTCATCTTT.

The table lists this clone with a few counts. The TCRdb record carries a much larger clone's protein, which differs from this DNA's translation at residue 14; a read error is the likely cause, and the protein listed here is the DNA translation. J gene calling gave no result, while the V gene is TRDV1; the table's TRDD3 call for D was not verified on the DNA. Germline lookup yields CDR1 TSWWSYY and CDR2 QGS. This CDR3 spans 16 amino acids. CDR3 nucleotide sequence: TGTGCTTTAAGAACTGGGGGATTGGTGTACACCGATAAACCCATCTTT. Amino acids: CALRTGGLVYTDKPIF.

This clone was seen a few times. A far larger clone differs by one base, so this is likely a read error. At the DNA level, this CDR3 is encoded by other sequences in the same sample as well. The chain carries TRDV2 and TRDJ1, with 8 bases that match TRDD3. The J gene is not listed in TCRdb, so it was assigned here from a DNA match to germline. V lost 2 bases to trimming and J lost 3 bases; unmatched junction nucleotides: 7. The CDR3 extends over 15 amino acids. Germline lookup yields CDR1 GEAIGNYY and CDR2 EKD. CDR3 protein: CACDRVGDLSDKLIF. CDR3 nucleotides: TGTGCCTGTGACAGGGTGGGGGATTTGTCCGATAAACTCATCTTT.

In the case of this clone: For this DNA, TCRdb reports the protein of a much larger clone, which diverges at residue 16, most likely from a read error; the protein presented here is translated directly from the DNA. This chain links TRDV1 with TRDJ1, with 11 bases lining up with TRDD3. The CDR3 runs to 22 residues. Germline trimming cut 0 bases from V and 1 base from J; bases unmatched to any gene: 19. Germline values: CDR1 TSWWSYY, CDR2 QGS. The CDR3 reads CALGELPHPSWGIQPPTDKLIF. In DNA, the CDR3 is TGTGCTCTTGGGGAACTACCACATCCTAGCTGGGGGATACAACCCCCCACCGATAAACTCATCTTT.

The table lists this clone with many counts. This probably arose from a read error, given a far larger clone one base away. Other DNA variants within this sample encode the same CDR3. The chain joins TRDV1 to TRDJ1, with 8 bases matching TRDD3. The CDR3 runs to 18 residues. Unmatched junction bases numbered 23, after V lost 9 bases and J lost 5 bases. Germline V CDR1 and CDR2: TSWWSYY, QGS. CDR3 sequence reads: CALGTLPGGGGWRDKLIF. In nucleotides, the CDR3 is TGTGCTCTCGGGACACTTCCGGGAGGTGGGGGATGGAGGGATAAACTCATCTTT.

This clone was observed a few times. The TCRdb protein, from a much larger clone, departs from this DNA's translation at residue 12, likely by read error; the protein shown derives from the DNA. This chain links TRDV1 with TRDJ1; weak D call: TRDD2 (5 bases). Looked up from germline, CDR1 is TSWWSYY and CDR2 is QGS. The CDR3 spans 18 residues. With 5 bases removed from V and 0 bases from J, the gap between germline ends came to 22 bases. In DNA, the CDR3 is TGTGCTCTTGGGATCGCCTTGACCTACTCCCCTCACACCGATAAACTCATCTTT. This translates into CALGIALTYSPHTDKLIF.

Turning to this clone: Translating this DNA gives a protein that differs at residue 11 from the TCRdb one, which belongs to a much larger clone; a read error is likely, and the protein shown is this translation. There is no J gene call, but TRDV1 is given as the V gene; the table assigns TRDD3, which was not confirmed against the DNA. The CDR3 extends over 13 amino acids. The germline V gene encodes CDR1 TSWWSYY and CDR2 QGS. The CDR3 region has the DNA TGTGCTCTTGGGGAAGAACTGGGGGATGAACCCATCTTT. Translation gives CALGEELGDEPIF.

This clone was detected ten times or more. The V gene is TRDV2, the J gene TRDJ1; 8 nucleotides match TRDD3. The V segment lost 3 bases and the J segment 0 bases; nucleotides outside the gene matches: 8. Per germline, CDR1 GEAIGNYY and CDR2 EKD. The CDR3 is 16 residues long. The CDR3 DNA reads TGTGCCTGTGACGGGCTGGGGGACTCGTACACCGATAAACTCATCTTT. It translates to CACDGLGDSYTDKLIF.

This clone was recorded a few times. A far more abundant clone sits one base away, making this likely a read error. Other nucleotide sequences from this sample produce the same CDR3. V and J are TRDV1 and TRDJ1; 11 bases are a match to TRDD3. In the absence of a J gene in TCRdb, the DNA was matched to germline to assign it here. The CDR3 is 19 residues long. Losses at the gene ends were 9 bases for V and 5 bases for J; bases not matched to a gene: 23. Germline V gives CDR1 TSWWSYY, CDR2 QGS. The DNA for the CDR3 is TGTGCTCTCGGTCACAGCTTCCTACTTTTACTGGGGGATAAAGATAAACTCATCTTT. Protein: CALGHSFLLLLGDKDKLIF.

This clone was seen a few times. TCRdb pairs this DNA with a much larger clone's protein that differs at residue 10, likely a read error; the protein shown was translated from the DNA. The V and J genes are TRDV2 and TRDJ1; 7 nucleotides match TRDD3. Here the J gene came from matching the DNA to germline, since TCRdb omits it. Germline V gene lookup returns CDR1 GEAIGNYY and CDR2 EKD. J gave up 0 bases and V 3 bases, and 21 bases lay outside the gene matches. This CDR3 is built from 20 residues. The CDR3 DNA reads TGTGCCTGTGACTCCCTTGGTGGGGGACTCTTTTCGTCGTACACCGATAAACTCATCTTT. Translating gives CACDSLGGGLFSSYTDKLIF.